Here is one TCR beta chain with its context. Its specificity is unknown. This entry comes from a study of tumor-infiltrating lymphocytes in localized non-small cell lung cancer. Notes on the study in general: Tumors had more T cell infiltration than uninvolved lung, per TCRbeta sequencing and CD3 counts. No T-cell fraction difference was seen between IM1 and IM2 tumors. Not all patients were TCR sequenced, owing to tissue quantity.

Trimming cost V 3 bases and J 2 bases; bases outside gene matches: 3. CDR1 is GTSNPN, CDR2 SVGIG, per germline (reference sequence). CDR3 length: 13 amino acids. Sequenced by immunoSEQ multiplex PCR; TCRdb stores in-frame clones only, minus some. The data hold over 10,000 clones, with roughly 64% observed a single time. Sequencing used lung tumor tissue. The receptor comes from a human donor with non-small cell lung cancer. The chain has TRBV30 and TRBJ1-1; TRBD1 agrees at 7 bases. DNA for the CDR3: TGTGCCTGGAGCCGACAGGGCAACACTGAAGCTTTCTTT. This encodes CAWSRQGNTEAFF. The full variable domain, its missing parts supplied by reference TRBV30 and TRBJ1-1, is SQTIHQWPATLVQPVGSPLSLECTVEGTSNPNLYWYRQAAGRGLQLLFYSVGIGQISSEVPQNLSASRPQDRQFILSSKKLLLSDSGFYLCAWSRQGNTEAFFGQGTRLTVV.